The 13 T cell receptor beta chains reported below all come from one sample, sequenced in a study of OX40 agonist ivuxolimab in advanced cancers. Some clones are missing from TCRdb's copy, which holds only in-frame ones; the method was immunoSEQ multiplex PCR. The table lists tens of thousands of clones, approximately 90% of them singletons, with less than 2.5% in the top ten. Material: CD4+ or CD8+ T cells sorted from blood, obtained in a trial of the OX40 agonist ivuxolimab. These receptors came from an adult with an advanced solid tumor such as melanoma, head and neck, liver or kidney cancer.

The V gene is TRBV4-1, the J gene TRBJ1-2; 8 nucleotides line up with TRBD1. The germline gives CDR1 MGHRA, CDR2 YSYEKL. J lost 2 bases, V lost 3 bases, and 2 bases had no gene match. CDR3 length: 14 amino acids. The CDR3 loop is CASSQDRENYGYTF. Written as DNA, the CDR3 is TGCGCCAGCAGCCAGGACAGGGAAAACTATGGCTACACCTTC.

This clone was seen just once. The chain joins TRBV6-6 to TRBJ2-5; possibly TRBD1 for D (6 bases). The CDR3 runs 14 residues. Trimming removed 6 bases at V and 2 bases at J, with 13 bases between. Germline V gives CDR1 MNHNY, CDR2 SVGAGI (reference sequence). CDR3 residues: CASRPGQNQETQYF. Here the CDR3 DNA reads TGTGCCAGCAGACCCGGACAGAATCAAGAGACCCAGTACTTC.

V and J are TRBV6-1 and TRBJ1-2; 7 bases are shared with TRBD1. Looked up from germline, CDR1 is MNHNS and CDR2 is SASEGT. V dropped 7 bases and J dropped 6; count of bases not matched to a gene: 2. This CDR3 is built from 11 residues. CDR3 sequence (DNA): TGTGCCAGCACCGACAGGGATGGCTACACCTTC. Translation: CASTDRDGYTF.

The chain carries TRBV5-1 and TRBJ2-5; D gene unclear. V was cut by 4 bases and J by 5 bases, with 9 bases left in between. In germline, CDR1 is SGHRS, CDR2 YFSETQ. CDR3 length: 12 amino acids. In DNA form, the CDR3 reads TGCGCCAGCAGCACTGGAAGCGAGACCCAGTACTTC. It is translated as CASSTGSETQYF.

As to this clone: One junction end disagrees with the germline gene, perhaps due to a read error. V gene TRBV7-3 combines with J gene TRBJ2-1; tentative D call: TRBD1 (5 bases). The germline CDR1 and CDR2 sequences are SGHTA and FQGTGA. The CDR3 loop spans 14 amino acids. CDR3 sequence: CASSLSQAYNEQFF. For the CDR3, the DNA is TGTGCCAGCAGCTTATCACAGGCCTATAATGAGCAGTTCTTC.

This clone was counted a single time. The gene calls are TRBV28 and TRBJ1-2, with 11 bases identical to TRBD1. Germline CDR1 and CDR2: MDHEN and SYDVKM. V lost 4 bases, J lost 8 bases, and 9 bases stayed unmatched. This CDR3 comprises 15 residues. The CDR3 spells CASSSPGQGVRGYTF. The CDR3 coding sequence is TGTGCCAGCAGTTCTCCGGGACAGGGGGTCCGAGGCTACACCTTC.

CDR3 in amino acids: CASSRGKSTEAFF. CDR3 nucleotides: TGTGCCAGCAGCAGGGGGAAGTCTACTGAAGCTTTCTTT. The chain recombines TRBV2 with TRBJ1-1; 7 nucleotides agree with TRBD1. V dropped 6 bases and J dropped 5; count of bases not matched to a gene: 6. CDR3 length: 13 residues. Looked up from germline, CDR1 is SNHLY and CDR2 is FYNNEI.

The CDR3 bases are TGTGCCAGCAGACCACCAGGATCGTACAATGAGCAGTTCTTC. This gives the protein CASRPPGSYNEQFF. This chain joins TRBV28 and TRBJ2-1; no clear D. This CDR3 has 14 residues. V was trimmed by 6 bases and J by 4 bases, leaving 13 bases between them. The germline V gene encodes CDR1 MDHEN and CDR2 SYDVKM.

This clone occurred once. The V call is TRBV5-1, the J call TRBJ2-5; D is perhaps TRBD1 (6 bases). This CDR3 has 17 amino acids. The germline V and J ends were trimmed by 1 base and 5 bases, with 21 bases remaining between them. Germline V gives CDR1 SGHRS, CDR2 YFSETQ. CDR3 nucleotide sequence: TGCGCCAGCAGCTTGCTCCTTTCAGGTACAGGGATGGAGACCCAGTACTTC. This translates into CASSLLLSGTGMETQYF.

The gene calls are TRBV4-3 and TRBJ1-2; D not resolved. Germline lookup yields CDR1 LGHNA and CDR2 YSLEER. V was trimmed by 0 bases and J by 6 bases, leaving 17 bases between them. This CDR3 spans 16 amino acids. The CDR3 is CASSQDKALSRDGYTF. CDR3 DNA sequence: TGCGCCAGCAGCCAAGATAAGGCACTCTCCCGGGATGGCTACACCTTC.

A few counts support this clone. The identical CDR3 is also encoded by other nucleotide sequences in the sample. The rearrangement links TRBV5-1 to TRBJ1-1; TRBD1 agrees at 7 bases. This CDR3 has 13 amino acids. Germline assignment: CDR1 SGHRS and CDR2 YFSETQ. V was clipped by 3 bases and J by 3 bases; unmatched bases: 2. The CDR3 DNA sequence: TGCGCCAGCAGCTCGCAGGGGGACACTGAAGCTTTCTTT. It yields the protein CASSSQGDTEAFF.

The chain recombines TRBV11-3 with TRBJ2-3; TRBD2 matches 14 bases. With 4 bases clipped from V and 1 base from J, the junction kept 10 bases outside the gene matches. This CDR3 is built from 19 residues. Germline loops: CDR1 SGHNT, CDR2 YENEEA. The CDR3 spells CASSSRLAGGVIRTDTQYF. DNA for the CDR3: TGTGCCAGCAGCTCTCGACTAGCGGGGGGGGTGATACGCACAGATACGCAGTATTTT.

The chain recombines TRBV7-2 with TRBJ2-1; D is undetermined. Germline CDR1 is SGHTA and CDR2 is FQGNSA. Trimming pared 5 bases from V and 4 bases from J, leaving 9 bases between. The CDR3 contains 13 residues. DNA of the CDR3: TGTGCCAGCAGCCTTACTCCGTACAATGAGCAGTTCTTC. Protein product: CASSLTPYNEQFF.